This T cell receptor (beta chain) was found in a study of blood T cells in healthy people across ages. General study results and limits: Unsorted PBMCs prevented conclusive naive versus antigen-experienced comparison.

Note on this clonotype: Its antigen remains unidentified.

The second PCR ran about 6 to 12 cycles with a sample-barcoded 5' primer and J-beta primers. TCRdb fed the 5' RACE reads into MiXCR, producing one record per CDR3 protein. The profile shows roughly 800,000 distinct CDR3 sequences, roughly 60% of them singletons. There were healthy Caucasian individuals from Russia, aged 6 to 90, serving as donors. V lost 0 bases to trimming and J lost 3 bases; unmatched junction nucleotides: 5. CDR1 is DFQATT, CDR2 SNEGSKA, per germline (reference sequence). There are 14 residues in the CDR3. The receptor was derived from a man aged 30 to 45 in good health. V usage is TRBV20-1 and J usage is TRBJ2-7; TRBD2 matches 7 bases. Sequenced sample: blood. CDR3 protein: CSARDRLASYEQYF. The CDR3 DNA follows: TGCAGTGCTAGAGATCGACTAGCTAGCTACGAGCAGTACTTC.